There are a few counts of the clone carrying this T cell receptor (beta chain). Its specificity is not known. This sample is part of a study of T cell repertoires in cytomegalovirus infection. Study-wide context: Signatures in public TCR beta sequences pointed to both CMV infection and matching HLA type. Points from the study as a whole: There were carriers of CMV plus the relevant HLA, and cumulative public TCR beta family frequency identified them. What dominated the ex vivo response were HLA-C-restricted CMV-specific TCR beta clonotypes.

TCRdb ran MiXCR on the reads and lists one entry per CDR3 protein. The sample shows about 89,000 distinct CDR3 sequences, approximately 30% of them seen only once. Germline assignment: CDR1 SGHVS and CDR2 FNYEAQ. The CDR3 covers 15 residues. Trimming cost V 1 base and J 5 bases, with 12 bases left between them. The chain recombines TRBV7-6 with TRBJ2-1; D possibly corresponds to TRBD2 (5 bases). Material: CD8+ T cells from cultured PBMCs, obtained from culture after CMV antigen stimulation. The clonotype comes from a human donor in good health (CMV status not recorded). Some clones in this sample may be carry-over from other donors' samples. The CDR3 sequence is CASSLGGRMDNEQFF. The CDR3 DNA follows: TGTGCCAGCAGCTTAGGAGGGCGTATGGACAATGAGCAGTTCTTC.